What follows is one T cell receptor beta chain and its context. Antigen unknown. This specimen belongs to a study of cytomegalovirus exposure and HLA in healthy donors. The study, taken as a whole, reports: Later on, an analysis found that several of the most significant clusters appeared to be linked to common viral pathogens, which included parvovirus B19. Later analysis identified about 18,000 TCR beta sequences associated with HLA alleles, using a false discovery rate threshold of 0.05. Researchers catalogued approximately 160 TCR beta chains as cytomegalovirus-associated.

Primers: 60 Vbeta forward and 13 Jbeta reverse. Sequencing was performed with immunoSEQ multiplex PCR; in TCRdb, only in-frame clones are kept and a portion is missing. The table records more than 80,000 clones, over 70% of them present only once. The donors were healthy bone marrow donors. Unmatched junction bases numbered 10, after V lost 6 bases and J lost 4 bases. Germline values: CDR1 SQVTM, CDR2 ANQGSEA. This CDR3 is 15 amino acids long. Material: PBMCs. The chain is built from TRBV29-1 and TRBJ2-3; 10 nucleotides agree with TRBD1. The clonotype originates from a girl aged 2-15 years in good health and CMV-seropositive. The DNA for the CDR3 is TGCAGCGTCGCCATGACAGGGGGCGTCTCAGATACGCAGTATTTT. Protein: CSVAMTGGVSDTQYF.